Below, one TCR beta chain is given with its context. What it recognizes is unknown. The data were taken from a study of shared clonotypes between healthy human individuals. Study context: Participating donors consisted of a couple of women and a few men aged 18 to 49.

Study-wide results and caveats: When compared with the clonotypes that were shared by all four sorted-subset donors, the non-shared clonotypes turned out to have lower generation probabilities. Sharing across a few donors was seen in around 5% of naive CD4 clonotypes.

Produced via immunoSEQ multiplex PCR; TCRdb's table is partial and in-frame only. The sample includes approximately 1.9 million clones, 93% of them seen just once. The CDR3 covers 14 residues. V was shortened by 1 base and J by 3 bases, with 7 bases between the two germline ends. The germline V gene encodes CDR1 SGHAT and CDR2 FQNNGV. Terminally differentiated effector memory CD45RA+ cells were left out of the naive CD8 fraction, which was CD45RO-negative and positively selected for CCR7. Nashville, Tennessee was home to all donors, each a Caucasian adult. The sequence was obtained from a young man in good health. Some clones in this sample may be carry-over from other donors' samples. The rearrangement links TRBV11-2 to TRBJ1-3, with D uncertain. The sample taken for sequencing was naive CD8+ T cells from PBMCs. The CDR3 region has the DNA TGTGCCAGCAGCTTAGGGGTTCTTGGAAACACCATATATTTT. Protein: CASSLGVLGNTIYF. Using reference TRBV11-2 and TRBJ1-3 for the parts outside the CDR3, the full variable domain is EAGVAQSPRYKIIEKRQSVAFWCNPISGHATLYWYQQILGQGPKLLIQFQNNGVVDDSQLPKDRFSAERLKGVDSTLKIQPAKLEDSAVYLCASSLGVLGNTIYFGEGSWLTVV.